A single sample gave rise to the 23 T cell receptor beta chains below, sequenced in a study of blood T cell repertoires in COVID-19. Produced via immunoSEQ multiplex PCR; TCRdb's table is partial and in-frame only. The sample includes 120,000 to 150,000 clones, about 74% of them seen just once. The source material was peripheral blood. These receptors came from a man aged 45-65 years with acute or convalescent COVID-19.

J is TRBJ1-2 and V is TRBV4-2; no reliable D call. CDR3 length: 14 residues. The V and J ends lost 1 base and 8 bases respectively, with 14 bases between them. Germline CDR1 reads LGHNA; CDR2 reads YNFKEQ. This CDR3 is CASSQGGNARGYTF. The CDR3 region has the DNA TGTGCCAGCAGCCAAGGAGGGAATGCTCGAGGCTACACCTTC.

The J gene is TRBJ1-1, the V gene TRBV10-1; D not resolved. Trimming stripped 2 bases from V and 1 base from J, with 5 bases between. Looked up from germline, CDR1 is WNHNN and CDR2 is SYGVQD (reference sequence). The CDR3 length is 13 residues. CDR3 in amino acids: CASSERQNTEAFF. The DNA of the CDR3 is TGCGCCAGCAGTGAGAGACAGAACACTGAAGCTTTCTTT.

This clone was observed once. This sequence joins TRBV6-2 or TRBV6-3 and TRBJ2-7, with a weak D call TRBD2 (6 bases). Germline lookup yields CDR1 MNHEY and CDR2 SVGEGT. This CDR3 is 14 amino acids long. With 5 bases removed from V and 7 bases from J, the gap between germline ends came to 18 bases. For the CDR3, the DNA is TGTGCCAGCAGTCCGGTAGGGACTCTCCCGGAGCAGTACTTC. It codes for CASSPVGTLPEQYF.

This chain links TRBV23-1 with TRBJ1-5; D is perhaps TRBD1 (6 bases). TRBV23-1 is given ORF status, its function remaining uncertain. Trimming removed 5 bases at V and 3 bases at J, with 11 bases between. This CDR3 is built from 14 residues. DNA for the CDR3: TGCGCCAGCAGTAAGGGACACTCCAATCAGCCCCAGCATTTT. Its protein is CASSKGHSNQPQHF.

This sequence joins TRBV7-9 and TRBJ1-2, with 7 bases matching TRBD1. The junction had 8 bases not matched to a gene; V was cut back by 2 bases and J by 5 bases. The CDR3 extends over 15 amino acids. Germline CDR1 is SEHNR and CDR2 is FQNEAQ (reference sequence). DNA for the CDR3: TGTGCCAGCAGCTTATCAGGGGGTGATCGGTATGGCTACACCTTC. Encoded protein: CASSLSGGDRYGYTF.

The chain couples TRBV19 to TRBJ1-2; 9 bases are a match to TRBD1. The CDR3 runs to 16 residues. Looked up from germline, CDR1 is LNHDA and CDR2 is SQIVND (reference sequence). V shed 4 bases, J shed 6 bases, and the junction held 12 bases outside the gene matches. CDR3 loop: CASSRDGGQGTHGYTF. Here the CDR3 DNA reads TGTGCCAGTAGTAGGGACGGAGGACAGGGGACTCATGGCTACACCTTC.

This rearrangement joins TRBV10-3 to TRBJ2-1; 7 positions agree with TRBD2. This CDR3 contains 17 residues. Per the germline V gene, CDR1 is ENHRY and CDR2 is SYGVKD. J gave up 0 bases and V 4 bases, and 9 bases lay outside the gene matches. CDR3 loop: CAISGGTGGRSYNEQFF. In DNA form, the CDR3 reads TGTGCCATCAGTGGTGGCACGGGGGGTCGCTCCTACAATGAGCAGTTCTTC.

This clone showed up just once. The chain links TRBV5-1 to TRBJ2-6, with D hard to call. The V end was cut by 4 bases, the J end by 0 bases, with 11 bases between. Per the germline V gene, CDR1 is SGHRS and CDR2 is YFSETQ. The CDR3 covers 16 residues. The CDR3 coding sequence is TGCGCCAGCAGCCCCCCCAAGAGCTCTGGGGCCAACGTCCTGACTTTC. Its translation: CASSPPKSSGANVLTF.

There are a few counts of this clone. The CDR3 DNA reads as TGTGCCAGTAGTATCCCCAGCGTCGACAATGAGCAGTTCTTC. This codes for CASSIPSVDNEQFF. V usage is TRBV19 and J usage is TRBJ2-1; D unresolved. The CDR3 extends over 14 amino acids. V was cut by 3 bases and J by 5 bases, with 11 bases left in between. Germline lookup yields CDR1 LNHDA and CDR2 SQIVND (reference sequence). The full variable domain, with the rest looked up from reference TRBV19 and TRBJ2-1, is DGGITQSPKYLFRKEGQNVTLSCEQNLNHDAMYWYRQDPGQGLRLIYYSQIVNDFQKGDIAEGYSVSREKKESFPLTVTSAQKNPTAFYLCASSIPSVDNEQFFGPGTRLTVL.

The J gene is TRBJ2-7, the V gene TRBV10-2; TRBD2 is a possible D gene (5 bases). Germline values: CDR1 WSHSY, CDR2 SAAADI. The ends were cut back, 7 bases at V and 1 base at J, with 17 bases in the middle. CDR3 length: 15 amino acids. Here the CDR3 reads CASTPSLAISYEQYV. CDR3 nucleotide sequence: TGCGCCAGCACCCCGTCCCTAGCTATATCCTACGAGCAGTACGTC.

The chain employs TRBV3-1 (or the pseudogene TRBV3-2) and TRBJ2-2; D gene ambiguous. Germline lookup yields CDR1 LGHDT and CDR2 YNNKEL (reference sequence). The CDR3 has 12 amino acids. The germline V and J ends were trimmed by 0 bases and 7 bases, with 3 bases remaining between them. This chain's CDR3 is CASSQDHGELFF. In nucleotides, the CDR3 is TGTGCCAGCAGCCAAGATCACGGGGAGCTGTTTTTT.

The chain carries TRBV2 and TRBJ2-3; 7 positions match TRBD2. Per the germline V gene, CDR1 is SNHLY and CDR2 is FYNNEI. The length of the CDR3 is 12 residues. The junction had 1 base not matched to a gene; V was cut back by 4 bases and J by 6 bases. The CDR3 spells CASSAGGDTQYF. As DNA, the CDR3 is TGTGCCAGCAGTGCCGGGGGGGATACGCAGTATTTT. Full variable domain (outside the CDR3, taken from reference TRBV2 and TRBJ2-3): EPEVTQTPSHQVTQMGQEVILRCVPISNHLYFYWYRQILGQKVEFLVSFYNNEISEKSEIFDDQFSVERPDGSNFTLKIRSTKLEDSAMYFCASSAGGDTQYFGPGTRLTVL.

The chain joins TRBV5-1 to TRBJ1-4, with D perhaps matching TRBD1 (5 bases). The CDR3 runs 12 residues. Germline V lookup: CDR1 SGHRS, CDR2 YFSETQ. V gave up 4 bases and J gave up 4 bases, with 5 bases separating them. The CDR3 protein is CASSQGNEKLFF. The CDR3 nucleotides read TGCGCCAGCAGCCAGGGTAATGAAAAACTGTTTTTT.

The CDR3 loop reads CASSLVVTGSEQFF. The CDR3 DNA reads as TGCGCCAGCAGCTTGGTGGTGACAGGGAGTGAGCAGTTCTTC. The rearrangement uses TRBV5-1 and TRBJ2-1; TRBD1 aligns across 7 bases. The germline V gene encodes CDR1 SGHRS and CDR2 YFSETQ. This CDR3 is 14 amino acids long. V lost 0 bases and J lost 9; bases outside the gene matches: 6.

The genes are TRBV19 and TRBJ1-5, with 9 bases fitting TRBD1. V shed 6 bases, J shed 7 bases, and the junction held 4 bases outside the gene matches. Looked up from germline, CDR1 is LNHDA and CDR2 is SQIVND (reference sequence). CDR3 length: 13 amino acids. The DNA for the CDR3 is TGTGCCAGTAGGGGGGACAGGGTCCAGCCCCAGCATTTT. This codes for CASRGDRVQPQHF. Full variable domain (rest looked up from reference TRBV19 and TRBJ1-5): DGGITQSPKYLFRKEGQNVTLSCEQNLNHDAMYWYRQDPGQGLRLIYYSQIVNDFQKGDIAEGYSVSREKKESFPLTVTSAQKNPTAFYLCASRGDRVQPQHFGDGTRLSIL.

This clone was picked up a small number of times. The rearrangement joins TRBV7-8 to TRBJ1-4; 7 bases map to TRBD1. Germline-derived CDR1 and CDR2 are SGHVS and FQNEAQ. The CDR3 extends over 15 amino acids. V was clipped by 5 bases and J by 3 bases; unmatched bases: 6. The CDR3 spells CASSTRGQANEKLFF. The CDR3 coding sequence is TGTGCCAGCAGCACACGAGGACAGGCTAATGAAAAACTGTTTTTT.

The J gene is TRBJ2-7, the V gene TRBV6-1, with TRBD1 matching over 8 bases. This CDR3 is 16 amino acids long. Trimming removed 1 base from V and 0 bases from J; junction bases left unmatched: 5. Germline-derived CDR1 and CDR2 are MNHNS and SASEGT. Here the CDR3 DNA reads TGTGCCAGCAGTGAAGTCCGGGACAGGTACTCCTACGAGCAGTACGTC. This encodes CASSEVRDRYSYEQYV.

A remark on this clone: One end of the junction does not line up with germline, which may come from a read error. The chain joins TRBV7-8 to TRBJ1-2, with D hard to call. Germline CDR1 and CDR2: SGHVS and FQNEAQ. The CDR3 has 11 amino acids. The CDR3 spells CASSSLGDPIF. In DNA, the CDR3 is TGTGCCAGCAGCTCTTTGGGAGACCCTATTTTC.

The chain links TRBV19 to TRBJ1-1; D not certain. V dropped 7 bases and J dropped 1 base, with 19 bases sitting between them. Germline assignment: CDR1 LNHDA and CDR2 SQIVND (reference sequence). CDR3 length equals 16 residues. CDR3 DNA: TGTGCCAGTACCCCCCCCCGGGTGGCGGAGAACACTGAAGCTTTCTTT. Its protein is CASTPPRVAENTEAFF.

The V and J genes are TRBV5-1 and TRBJ1-3; D not certain. The CDR3 contains 14 residues. V lost 5 bases to trimming and J lost 0 bases, with 9 bases between them. The germline V gene has CDR1 SGHRS and CDR2 YFSETQ. The CDR3 is CASRERGSGNTIYF. The CDR3 coding sequence is TGCGCCAGCAGAGAGAGAGGCTCTGGAAACACCATATATTTT.

V gene TRBV6-4 combines with J gene TRBJ2-3, with 8 bases lining up with TRBD2. CDR1 and CDR2 from the germline V gene are MRHNA and SNTAGT. There are 16 residues in the CDR3. After removal of 0 bases from V and 0 bases from J, the junction contained 2 bases not matched to a gene. CDR3: CASSDSGGASTDTQYF. The CDR3, as DNA: TGTGCCAGCAGTGACTCCGGGGGGGCTAGCACAGATACGCAGTATTTT.

This sequence joins TRBV3-1 (or the pseudogene TRBV3-2) and TRBJ1-1; no clear D. The CDR3 is 16 amino acids. Trimming removed 0 bases at V and 0 bases at J, with 11 bases between. Germline CDR1 is LGHDT and CDR2 is YNNKEL (reference sequence). In DNA form, the CDR3 reads TGTGCCAGCAGCCAAGACCCCCGGTTGGTGAACACTGAAGCTTTCTTT. Translation: CASSQDPRLVNTEAFF.

The V gene is TRBV5-1, the J gene TRBJ2-3; D perhaps matches TRBD1 (6 bases). V shed 7 bases and J shed 3 bases, with 15 bases lying between them. The V gene's germline CDR1 is SGHRS and CDR2 YFSETQ. The CDR3 runs to 14 residues. The CDR3 is CASSLQGGTDTQYF. For the CDR3, the DNA is TGCGCCAGCTCCTTACAGGGTGGAACAGATACGCAGTATTTT.